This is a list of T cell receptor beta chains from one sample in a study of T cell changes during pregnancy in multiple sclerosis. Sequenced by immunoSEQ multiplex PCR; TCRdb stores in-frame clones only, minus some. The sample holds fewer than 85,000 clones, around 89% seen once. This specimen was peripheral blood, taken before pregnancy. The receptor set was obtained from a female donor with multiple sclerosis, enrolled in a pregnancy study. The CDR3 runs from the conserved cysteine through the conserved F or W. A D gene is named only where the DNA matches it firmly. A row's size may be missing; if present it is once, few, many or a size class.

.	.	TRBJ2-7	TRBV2	TGTGCCAGCAGTGAACAGGGGGAGGCCTACGAGCAGTACTTC	CASSEQGEAYEQYF
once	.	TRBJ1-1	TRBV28	TGTGCCAGCACCAAGGGCGGACGGGGCACTGAAGCTTTCTTT	CASTKGGRGTEAFF
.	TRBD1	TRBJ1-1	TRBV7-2	TGTGCCAGCAGCTTTAATACCGAGACAGGGGAGTCTGAAGCTTTCTTT	CASSFNTETGESEAFF
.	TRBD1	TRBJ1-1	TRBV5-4	TGTGCCAGCAGTCGGGACAGGGACACTGAAGCTTTCTTT	CASSRDRDTEAFF
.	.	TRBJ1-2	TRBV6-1	TGTGCCAGCAGTGCCACTTCATGGGGCTACACCTTC	CASSATSWGYTF
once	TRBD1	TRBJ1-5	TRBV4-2	TGTGCCAGCAGCCAAGGGGACAGTCATCAGCCCCAGCATTTT	CASSQGDSHQPQHF
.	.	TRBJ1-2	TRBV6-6	TGTGCCAGCAGTTTAAGGGGGGGGAGTTATGGCTACACCTTC	CASSLRGGSYGYTF
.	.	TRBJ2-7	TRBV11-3	TGTGCCAGCAGCTTAGATTCTCAGTTCGAGCAGTACTTC	CASSLDSQFEQYF
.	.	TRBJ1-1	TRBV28	TGTGCCAGCGGGTCGGGAGGAGTAAATACTGAAGCTTTCTTT	CASGSGGVNTEAFF
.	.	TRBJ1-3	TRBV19	TGTGCCAGTAGTATTGCAAGAGCCTCTGGAAACACCATATATTTT	CASSIARASGNTIYF